The subject of this entry is one TCR beta chain. Its target is not known. The sample belongs to a study of cytomegalovirus exposure and HLA in healthy donors. The V gene's germline CDR1 is KGHSH and CDR2 LQKENI. Trimming pared 3 bases from V and 3 bases from J, leaving 4 bases between. There are 12 residues in the CDR3. Broader study findings: Common viral pathogens were later found to be apparently linked to several of the most significant clusters. Many donors shared some public TCRs, even though most TCR sequences were rare.

Use of 60 Vbeta and 13 Jbeta primers characterized the PCR. Measured with immunoSEQ multiplex PCR; TCRdb has only the in-frame clones, and not every one. The table records some 180,000 clones, 75% of them present only once. The specimen was PBMCs. The J gene is TRBJ2-3, the V gene TRBV18; D is uncertain. The TCR originated in a male donor in good health and CMV-seronegative. CDR3: CASSPKTDTQYF. In DNA form, the CDR3 reads TGTGCCAGCTCACCCAAAACAGATACGCAGTATTTT. Using reference TRBV18 and TRBJ2-3 for the parts outside the CDR3, the full variable domain is NAGVMQNPRHLVRRRGQEARLRCSPMKGHSHVYWYRQLPEEGLKFMVYLQKENIIDESGMPKERFSAEFPKEGPSILRIQQVVRGDSAAYFCASSPKTDTQYFGPGTRLTVL.